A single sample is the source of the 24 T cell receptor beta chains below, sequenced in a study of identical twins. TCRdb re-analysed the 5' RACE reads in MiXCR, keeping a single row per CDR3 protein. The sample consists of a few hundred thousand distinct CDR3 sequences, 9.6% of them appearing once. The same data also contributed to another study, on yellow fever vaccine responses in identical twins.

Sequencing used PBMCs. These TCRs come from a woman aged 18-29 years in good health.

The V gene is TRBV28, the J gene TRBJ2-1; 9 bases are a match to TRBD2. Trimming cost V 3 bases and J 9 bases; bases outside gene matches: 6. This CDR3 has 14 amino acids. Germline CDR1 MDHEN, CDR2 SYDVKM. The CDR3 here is CASSFVSGSSEQFF. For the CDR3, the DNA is TGTGCCAGCAGTTTTGTTAGCGGGAGCTCTGAGCAGTTCTTC.

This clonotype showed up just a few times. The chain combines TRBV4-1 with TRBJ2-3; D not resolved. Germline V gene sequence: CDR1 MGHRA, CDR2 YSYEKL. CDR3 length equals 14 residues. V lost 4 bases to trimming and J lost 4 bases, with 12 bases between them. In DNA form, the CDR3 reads TGCGCCAGCAGCCCCATGCGAGGAGCAGATACGCAGTATTTT. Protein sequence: CASSPMRGADTQYF.

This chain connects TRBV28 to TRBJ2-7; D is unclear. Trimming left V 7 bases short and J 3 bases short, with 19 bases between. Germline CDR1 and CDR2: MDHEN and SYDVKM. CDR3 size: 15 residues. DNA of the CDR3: TGTGCCAGCACCCCTGCCGGCCTGGGCGGCTACGAGCAGTACTTC. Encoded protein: CASTPAGLGGYEQYF.

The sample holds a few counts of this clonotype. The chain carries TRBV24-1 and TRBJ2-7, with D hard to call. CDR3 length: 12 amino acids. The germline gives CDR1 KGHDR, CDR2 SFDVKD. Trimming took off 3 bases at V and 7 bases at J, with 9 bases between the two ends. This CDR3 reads CATSDSAAEQYF. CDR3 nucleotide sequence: TGTGCCACCAGTGATAGCGCGGCGGAGCAGTACTTC.

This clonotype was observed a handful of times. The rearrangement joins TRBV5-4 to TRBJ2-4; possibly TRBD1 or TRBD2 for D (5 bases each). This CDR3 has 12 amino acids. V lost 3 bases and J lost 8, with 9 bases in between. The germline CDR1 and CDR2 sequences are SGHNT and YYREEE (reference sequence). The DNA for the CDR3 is TGTGCCAGCAGCTGGGGGAAGGACATTCAGTACTTC. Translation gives CASSWGKDIQYF.

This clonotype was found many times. CDR3 bases: TGTGCCAGCAGCTTCGGATTACAGATGGACACTGAAGCTTTCTTT. The encoded protein is CASSFGLQMDTEAFF. V and J are TRBV7-9 and TRBJ1-1, with D hard to call. CDR1 is SEHNR, CDR2 FQNEAQ, per germline (reference sequence). The CDR3 consists of 15 residues. Trimming stripped 3 bases from V and 3 bases from J, with 14 bases between.

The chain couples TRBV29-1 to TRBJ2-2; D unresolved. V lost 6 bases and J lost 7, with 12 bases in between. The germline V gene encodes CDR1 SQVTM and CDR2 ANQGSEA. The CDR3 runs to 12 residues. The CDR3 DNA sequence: TGCAGCGTGGGTTTTAGGAACGGGGAGCTGTTTTTT. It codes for CSVGFRNGELFF.

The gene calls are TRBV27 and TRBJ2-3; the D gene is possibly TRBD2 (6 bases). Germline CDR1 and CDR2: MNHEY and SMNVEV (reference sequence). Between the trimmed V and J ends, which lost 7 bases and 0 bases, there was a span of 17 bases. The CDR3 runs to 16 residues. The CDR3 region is CASKKGLTDSTDTQYF. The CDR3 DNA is TGTGCCAGCAAGAAAGGACTAACGGATAGCACAGATACGCAGTATTTT.

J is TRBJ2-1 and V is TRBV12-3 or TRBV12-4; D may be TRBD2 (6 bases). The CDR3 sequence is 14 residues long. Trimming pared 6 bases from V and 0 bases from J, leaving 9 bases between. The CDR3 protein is CASRMDYSYNEQFF. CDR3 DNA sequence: TGTGCCAGCAGAATGGACTACTCCTACAATGAGCAGTTCTTC.

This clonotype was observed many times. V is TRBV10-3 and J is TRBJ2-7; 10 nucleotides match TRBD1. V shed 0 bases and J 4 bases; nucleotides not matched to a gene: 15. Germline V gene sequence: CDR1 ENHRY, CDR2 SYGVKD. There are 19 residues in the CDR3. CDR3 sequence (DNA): TGTGCCATCAGTGAGTCGAATATCCCCCCGGGACAGGGGTCTTACGAGCAGTACTTC. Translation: CAISESNIPPGQGSYEQYF.

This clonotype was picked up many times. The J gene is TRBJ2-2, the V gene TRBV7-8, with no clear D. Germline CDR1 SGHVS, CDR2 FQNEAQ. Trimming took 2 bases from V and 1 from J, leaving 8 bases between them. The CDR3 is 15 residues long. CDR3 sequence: CASSLIERNTGELFF. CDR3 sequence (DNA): TGTGCCAGCAGCTTAATAGAGAGGAACACCGGGGAGCTGTTTTTT.

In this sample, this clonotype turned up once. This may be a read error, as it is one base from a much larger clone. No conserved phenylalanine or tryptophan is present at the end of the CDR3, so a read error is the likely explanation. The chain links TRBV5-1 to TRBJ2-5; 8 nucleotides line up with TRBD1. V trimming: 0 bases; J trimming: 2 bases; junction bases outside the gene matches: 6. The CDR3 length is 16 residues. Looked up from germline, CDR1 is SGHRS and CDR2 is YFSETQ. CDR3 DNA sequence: TGCGCCAGCAGCTTGGCCTCAAACAGGGGGCAAGAGACCCAGTACCTC. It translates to CASSLASNRGQETQYL.

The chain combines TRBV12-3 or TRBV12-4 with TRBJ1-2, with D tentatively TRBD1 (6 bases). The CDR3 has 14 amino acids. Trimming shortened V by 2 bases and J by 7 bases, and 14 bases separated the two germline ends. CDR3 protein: CASSLLRGGSGYTF. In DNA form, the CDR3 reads TGTGCCAGCAGTTTATTAAGAGGGGGTTCTGGCTACACCTTC.

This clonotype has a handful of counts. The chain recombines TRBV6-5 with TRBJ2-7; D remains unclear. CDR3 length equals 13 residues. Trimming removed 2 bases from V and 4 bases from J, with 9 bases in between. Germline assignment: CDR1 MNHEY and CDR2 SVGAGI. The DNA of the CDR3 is TGTGCCAGCAGTTACGTGCCGGATTACGAGCAGTACTTC. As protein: CASSYVPDYEQYF.

CDR3 residues: CAISDRVDEQFF. The CDR3 DNA reads TGTGCCATCAGTGACAGGGTAGATGAGCAGTTCTTC. The chain carries TRBV10-3 and TRBJ2-1, with a weak D call TRBD1 (5 bases). The CDR3 spans 12 residues. The germline V gene has CDR1 ENHRY and CDR2 SYGVKD. The V gene lost 3 bases and the J gene lost 8 bases, with 8 bases spanning the gap.

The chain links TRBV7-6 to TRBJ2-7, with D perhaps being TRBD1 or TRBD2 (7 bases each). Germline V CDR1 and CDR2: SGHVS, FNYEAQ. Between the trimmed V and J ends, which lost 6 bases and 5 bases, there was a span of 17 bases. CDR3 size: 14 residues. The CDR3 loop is CASSYGGTADEQYF. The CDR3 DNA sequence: TGTGCCAGCAGTTACGGGGGGACAGCCGACGAGCAGTACTTC.

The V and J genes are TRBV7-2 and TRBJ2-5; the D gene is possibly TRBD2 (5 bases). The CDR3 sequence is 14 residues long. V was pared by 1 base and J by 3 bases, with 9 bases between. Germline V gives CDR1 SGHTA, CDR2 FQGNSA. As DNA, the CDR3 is TGTGCCAGCAGCTTAGACCCGGGGAAAGAGACCCAGTACTTC. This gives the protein CASSLDPGKETQYF.

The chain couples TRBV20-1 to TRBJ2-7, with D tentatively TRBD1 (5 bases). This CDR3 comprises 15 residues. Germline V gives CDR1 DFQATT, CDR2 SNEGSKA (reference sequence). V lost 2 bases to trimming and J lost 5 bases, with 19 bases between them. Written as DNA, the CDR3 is TGCAGTGCTAGACCCCCCCAGGGATACAACAACGAGCAGTACTTC. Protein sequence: CSARPPQGYNNEQYF.

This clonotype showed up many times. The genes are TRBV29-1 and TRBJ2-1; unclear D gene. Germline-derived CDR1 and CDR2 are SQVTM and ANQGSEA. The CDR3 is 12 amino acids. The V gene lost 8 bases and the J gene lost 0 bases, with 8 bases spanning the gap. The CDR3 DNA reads TGCAGCTTCCGGAGCTCCTACAATGAGCAGTTCTTC. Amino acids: CSFRSSYNEQFF.

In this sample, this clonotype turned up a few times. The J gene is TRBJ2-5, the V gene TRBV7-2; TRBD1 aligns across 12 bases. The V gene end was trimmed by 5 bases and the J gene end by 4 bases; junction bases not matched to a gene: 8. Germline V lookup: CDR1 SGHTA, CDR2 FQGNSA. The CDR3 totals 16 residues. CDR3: CASSDRDRGRRETQYF. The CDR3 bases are TGTGCCAGCAGCGACCGGGACAGGGGGCGCCGAGAGACCCAGTACTTC.

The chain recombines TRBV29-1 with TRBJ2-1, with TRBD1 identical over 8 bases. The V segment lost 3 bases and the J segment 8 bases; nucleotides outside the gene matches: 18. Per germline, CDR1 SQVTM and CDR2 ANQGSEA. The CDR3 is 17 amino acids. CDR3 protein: CSVEFDSGQGGRDEQFF. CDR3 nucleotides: TGCAGCGTTGAGTTTGATTCCGGACAGGGTGGTCGGGATGAGCAGTTCTTC.

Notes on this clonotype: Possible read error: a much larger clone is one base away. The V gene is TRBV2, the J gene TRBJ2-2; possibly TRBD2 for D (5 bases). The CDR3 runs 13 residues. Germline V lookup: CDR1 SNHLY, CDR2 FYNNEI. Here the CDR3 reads CASRISNTGELIF. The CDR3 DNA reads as TGTGCCAGCAGGATATCAAACACCGGGGAGCTGATTTTT.

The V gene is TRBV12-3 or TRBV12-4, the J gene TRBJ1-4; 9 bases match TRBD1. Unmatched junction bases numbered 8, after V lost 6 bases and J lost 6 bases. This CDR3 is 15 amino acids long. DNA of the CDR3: TGTGCCAGCAGGGGACAGGGCGGGGCTGATGAAAAACTGTTTTTT. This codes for CASRGQGGADEKLFF.

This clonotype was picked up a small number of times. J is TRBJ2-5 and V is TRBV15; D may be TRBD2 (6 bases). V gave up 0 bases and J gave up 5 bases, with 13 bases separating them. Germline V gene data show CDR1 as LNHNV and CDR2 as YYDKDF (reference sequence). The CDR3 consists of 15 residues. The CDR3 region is CATSRDKAGKETQYF. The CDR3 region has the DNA TGTGCCACCAGCAGAGATAAGGCGGGGAAGGAGACCCAGTACTTC.